This T cell receptor beta chain was identified during a study of T cell responses to AZD1222 COVID-19 vaccine. On the study more broadly: Samples with a second dose at about 4 or about 12 weeks were pooled together.

Whole-study findings and limits: Repertoire sampling occurred only after the peak T cell response.

As to this clone: Its antigen is as yet unknown.

The assay was immunoSEQ multiplex PCR, and TCRdb's table has in-frame clones only and misses some. The repertoire consists of about 80,000 clones, with around 90% occurring once and the leading ten covering 24%. Trimming removed 3 bases at V and 6 bases at J, with 13 bases between. CDR1 is MNHEY and CDR2 is SMNVEV in the germline V gene (reference sequence). The CDR3 has 14 amino acids. Sample: peripheral blood, taken on day 0 of AZD1222 vaccination. The chain couples TRBV27 to TRBJ2-3, with D hard to call. This sequence originates from an adult in good health. CDR3 protein: CASSFSHSGDTQYF. CDR3 DNA: TGTGCCAGCAGTTTCTCCCACAGTGGTGATACGCAGTATTTT.